The next 16 T cell receptor beta chains were all read from a single sample in a study of blood T cells in healthy people across ages. Alongside a J-beta primer mix, a sample-barcoded 5' primer served in a second PCR lasting about 7 to 11 cycles. TCRdb passed the 5' RACE reads through MiXCR, listing each CDR3 protein once. The sample carries 800,000 or so distinct CDR3 sequences, 20% to 25% recorded once. These same data were also listed under a study on T cells of mothers and their children.

Material for sequencing was blood. The receptors come from a boy aged 5-17 years in good health.

This chain uses TRBV6-2 or TRBV6-3 with TRBJ2-1; D is possibly TRBD2 (6 bases). The J call is in doubt because the DNA end fits TRBJ2-7 better. Per germline, CDR1 MNHEY and CDR2 SVGEGT. The CDR3 length is 14 residues. The CDR3 loop reads CASIRDLKTYEQYF. In DNA, the CDR3 is TGTGCCAGCATCCGGGACTTAAAAACCTACGAGCAGTACTTC.

The V gene is TRBV11-2, the J gene TRBJ2-5; D remains ambiguous. Trimming removed 5 bases at V and 5 bases at J, with 15 bases between. CDR1 and CDR2 from the germline V gene are SGHAT and FQNNGV. The CDR3 covers 14 residues. Here the CDR3 reads CASSPRPGSETQYF. In DNA form, the CDR3 reads TGTGCCAGCAGCCCTCGACCAGGTTCCGAGACCCAGTACTTC.

The chain recombines TRBV29-1 with TRBJ2-3; D unclear. The V gene's germline CDR1 is SQVTM and CDR2 ANQGSEA. The CDR3 spans 14 residues. The V end lost 8 bases, the J end lost 4 bases, and 19 bases lay between the germline ends. CDR3 DNA sequence: TGCAGCTACAATCAAAATAAACGATCAGATACGCAGTATTTT. It encodes CSYNQNKRSDTQYF.

This rearrangement joins TRBV7-2 to TRBJ2-6, with D uncertain. From germline, CDR1 is SGHTA and CDR2 FQGNSA. CDR3 length equals 16 residues. V was shortened by 5 bases and J by 2 bases, with 13 bases between the two germline ends. The CDR3 sequence: CASSPLRATGANVLTF. The CDR3 region has the DNA TGTGCCAGCAGCCCCCTCCGTGCGACTGGGGCCAACGTCCTGACTTTC.

This clonotype was detected only a few times. This sequence joins TRBV7-2 and TRBJ2-7; the D call may be TRBD1 or TRBD2 (5 bases each). The V end lost 2 bases, the J end lost 0 bases, and 8 bases lay between the germline ends. The CDR3 sequence is 14 residues long. Per germline, CDR1 SGHTA and CDR2 FQGNSA. The CDR3 loop is CASSLMGTSYEQYF. The CDR3 coding sequence is TGTGCCAGCAGCTTAATGGGGACCTCCTACGAGCAGTACTTC.

This clonotype was observed once. The gene calls are TRBV6-2 or TRBV6-3 and TRBJ2-5; TRBD1 aligns across 11 bases. CDR3 length: 15 residues. V lost 6 bases and J lost 4; bases outside the gene matches: 7. In germline, CDR1 is MNHEY, CDR2 SVGEGT. The CDR3 loop reads CASSHTGTGGETQYF. In DNA, the CDR3 is TGTGCCAGCAGCCATACGGGGACAGGGGGAGAGACCCAGTACTTC.

The chain has TRBV28 and TRBJ1-6; no clear D gene. CDR1 and CDR2 (germline): MDHEN, SYDVKM. Trimming took 5 bases from V and 8 from J, leaving 10 bases between them. CDR3 size: 13 residues. CDR3 amino acids: CASSPQSYSPLHF. The CDR3 nucleotides read TGTGCCAGCAGTCCACAGTCCTATTCACCCCTCCACTTT.

V and J are TRBV2 and TRBJ1-2; 11 positions agree with TRBD1. V shed 5 bases and J 8 bases; nucleotides not matched to a gene: 4. CDR3 length: 13 amino acids. Germline CDR1 is SNHLY and CDR2 is FYNNEI. The CDR3 reads CASSPGQGVGYTF. DNA of the CDR3: TGTGCCAGCAGTCCGGGACAGGGGGTAGGCTACACCTTC.

The gene calls are TRBV4-1 and TRBJ2-1, with 10 bases aligning to TRBD2. The junction had 13 bases not matched to a gene; V was cut back by 5 bases and J by 9 bases. Germline values: CDR1 MGHRA, CDR2 YSYEKL. CDR3 length equals 16 residues. CDR3 in amino acids: CASSRRLAGSGIEQFF. In nucleotides, the CDR3 is TGCGCCAGCAGCAGGAGACTAGCGGGTTCAGGGATTGAGCAGTTCTTC.

The V and J genes are TRBV20-1 and TRBJ2-2, with TRBD1 matching over 7 bases. The ends lost 6 bases at V and 1 base at J; junction bases unmatched: 8. This CDR3 has 15 amino acids. CDR1 and CDR2 (germline): DFQATT, SNEGSKA (reference sequence). Here the CDR3 DNA reads TGCAGTGCATTCGACAGGGTTCGGAACACCGGGGAGCTGTTTTTT. The encoded protein is CSAFDRVRNTGELFF.

The chain has TRBV12-3 or TRBV12-4 and TRBJ1-6, with D tentatively TRBD1 (6 bases). Trimming shortened V by 6 bases and J by 4 bases, and 10 bases separated the two germline ends. CDR3 length: 14 residues. CDR3 coding DNA: TGTGCCAGCAGCAGCACAGGGTATAATTCACCCCTCCACTTT. Translation gives CASSSTGYNSPLHF.

The CDR3 reads CASSLDTLTYGYTF. The CDR3 DNA follows: TGTGCCAGCAGTCTGGACACCCTCACATATGGCTACACCTTC. The gene calls are TRBV7-9 and TRBJ1-2, with D perhaps TRBD1 (5 bases). V lost 6 bases to trimming and J lost 5 bases, with 16 bases between them. Germline V CDR1 and CDR2: SEHNR, FQNEAQ (reference sequence). The length of the CDR3 is 14 residues.

The chain's CDR3 is CSAKGTPNTEAFF. The DNA for the CDR3 is TGCAGTGCTAAAGGGACGCCCAACACTGAAGCTTTCTTT. The chain couples TRBV20-1 to TRBJ1-1; TRBD1 might be the D (5 bases). CDR3 length: 13 amino acids. CDR1 is DFQATT, CDR2 SNEGSKA, per germline (reference sequence). V dropped 4 bases and J dropped 2 bases, with 11 bases sitting between them.

The chain employs TRBV6-5 and TRBJ1-2; D call uncertain. Trimming took 2 bases from V and 5 from J, leaving 3 bases between them. Germline CDR1 reads MNHEY; CDR2 reads SVGAGI. The CDR3 consists of 11 residues. The CDR3 loop is CASSYGYGYTF. The CDR3 DNA reads TGTGCCAGCAGTTACGGGTATGGCTACACCTTC.

V and J are TRBV7-9 and TRBJ1-1; D might be TRBD1 (5 bases). Germline lookup yields CDR1 SEHNR and CDR2 FQNEAQ (reference sequence). This CDR3 is built from 16 residues. Trimming removed 2 bases at V and 4 bases at J, with 17 bases between. The CDR3 sequence is CASSLIGGTVGTEAFF. Written as DNA, the CDR3 is TGTGCCAGCAGCTTAATTGGAGGGACCGTAGGCACTGAAGCTTTCTTT. Together with reference TRBV7-9 and TRBJ1-1, the CDR3 gives the full variable domain: DTGVSQNPRHKITKRGQNVTFRCDPISEHNRLYWYRQTLGQGPEFLTYFQNEAQLEKSRLLSDRFSAERPKGSFSTLEIQRTEQGDSAMYLCASSLIGGTVGTEAFFGQGTRLTVV.

This clonotype showed up many times. The chain has TRBV5-6 and TRBJ1-1; D gene unclear. Trimming stripped 0 bases from V and 1 base from J, with 7 bases between. Germline CDR1 and CDR2: SGHDT and YYEEEE. The CDR3 has 14 amino acids. For the CDR3, the DNA is TGTGCCAGCAGCTTGGTGGGAGAGAACACTGAAGCTTTCTTT. This encodes CASSLVGENTEAFF.